This passage covers 11 T cell receptor beta chains from one sample sequenced in a study of pediatric ulcerative colitis (dated by TCRdb to the late 2010s). Libraries were built with the immunoSEQ multiplex PCR assay. The clones in this table, taken by TCRdb from immuneACCESS, are in-frame only. Not every clone is retained; where verified, under half of the shortfall comes from an unresolved V gene, and the cause of the rest is unknown. For this sample there are about 64,000 clones; less than 90% appear just once. The top ten clones comprise around 3% of the sample. What was sequenced was blood. The origin of the receptors is a boy younger than 18 with severe ulcerative colitis.

This sequence joins TRBV5-4 and TRBJ2-7; D might be TRBD1 (5 bases). The CDR3 consists of 14 residues. From germline, CDR1 is SGHNT and CDR2 YYREEE (reference sequence). Trimming removed 5 bases from V and 6 bases from J, with 18 bases in between. CDR3 in amino acids: CASSSGHIGREQYF. The CDR3 DNA reads TGTGCCAGCAGTTCCGGACACATAGGTCGCGAGCAGTACTTC.

Written as DNA, the CDR3 is TGTGCCAGCAGTTACTCGGGACCTACCGGGGAGCTGTTTTTT. Protein: CASSYSGPTGELFF. V usage is TRBV6-5 and J usage is TRBJ2-2, with D perhaps matching TRBD1 or TRBD2 (5 bases each). Trimming left V 0 bases short and J 5 bases short, with 7 bases between. There are 14 residues in the CDR3. CDR1 and CDR2 from the germline V gene are MNHEY and SVGAGI.

The genes are TRBV7-6 and TRBJ1-2, with TRBD1 as a possible D gene (6 bases). The CDR3 spans 17 residues. CDR1 SGHVS and CDR2 FNYEAQ come from the germline V gene. V lost 5 bases, J lost 0 bases, and 19 bases lay in between. The CDR3, as DNA: TGTGCCAGCAGCGCGGGGGCGTGGACTAAGTCTAACTATGGCTACACCTTC. Translated, it gives CASSAGAWTKSNYGYTF.

This clone was seen a few times. V and J are TRBV10-1 and TRBJ2-7, with D perhaps TRBD1 (6 bases). The CDR3 covers 15 residues. Germline V gene sequence: CDR1 WNHNN, CDR2 SYGVQD (reference sequence). V was clipped by 3 bases and J by 2 bases, with 14 bases between them. The DNA of the CDR3 is TGCGCCAGCAGTGACCGGGGCCGGGACACCTACGAGCAGTACTTC. Its protein product is CASSDRGRDTYEQYF.

The chain carries TRBV4-1 and TRBJ2-5; the D call may be TRBD1 or TRBD2 (5 bases each). CDR1 and CDR2 from the germline V gene are MGHRA and YSYEKL. Trimming pared 3 bases from V and 5 bases from J, leaving 10 bases between. The CDR3 contains 13 residues. CDR3 DNA: TGCGCCAGCAGCCACACCGAGGGGGAGACCCAGTACTTC. It translates to CASSHTEGETQYF.

The chain combines TRBV18 with TRBJ2-3, with D unresolved. This CDR3 has 17 residues. The ends were cut back, 6 bases at V and 1 base at J, with 20 bases in the middle. Germline CDR1 reads KGHSH; CDR2 reads LQKENI. CDR3 protein: CASSPTIRGKGTDTQYF. CDR3 DNA sequence: TGTGCCAGCTCTCCCACCATCCGCGGCAAGGGCACAGATACGCAGTATTTT.

The V and J genes are TRBV18 and TRBJ1-2; tentative D call: TRBD1 (6 bases). Germline CDR1 and CDR2: KGHSH and LQKENI. The CDR3 loop spans 13 amino acids. V gave up 1 base and J gave up 8 bases, with 11 bases separating them. The CDR3 sequence: CASSPLRGEGYTF. The CDR3 region has the DNA TGTGCCAGCTCACCACTCAGGGGTGAGGGCTACACCTTC.

The chain is built from TRBV5-6 and TRBJ2-7; 9 bases align to TRBD2. Per germline, CDR1 SGHDT and CDR2 YYEEEE. With V trimmed by 5 bases and J by 5 bases, 8 bases remained unmatched. The CDR3 covers 14 residues. The DNA for the CDR3 is TGTGCCAGCAGGAGAGCGGGAGGAAAAAACGAGCAGTACTTC. Its protein product is CASRRAGGKNEQYF.

Comment on this clone: The junction does not match germline at one end; this may be a read error. The chain is built from TRBV7-3 and TRBJ2-7; D is ambiguous. Germline loops: CDR1 SGHTA, CDR2 FQGTGA. The CDR3 runs 16 residues. The CDR3 DNA reads TGCGCCAGCAGCCCCTCAGATAAGCTGAACTCCTACGAGCAGTACTTC. The encoded protein is CASSPSDKLNSYEQYF.

The chain carries TRBV19 and TRBJ1-2; 8 nucleotides align to TRBD1. V dropped 9 bases and J dropped 3; count of bases not matched to a gene: 24. Germline V gives CDR1 LNHDA, CDR2 SQIVND (reference sequence). The CDR3 is made up of 19 amino acids. The CDR3 here is CASAAQPGGIDAADYGYTF. CDR3 DNA: TGTGCCAGCGCCGCCCAACCAGGGGGCATCGATGCTGCGGACTATGGCTACACCTTC.

The chain uses TRBV14 and TRBJ1-3; D uncertain. The V gene lost 1 base and the J gene lost 3 bases, with 10 bases spanning the gap. The germline CDR1 and CDR2 sequences are SGHDN and FVKESK. This CDR3 is 15 amino acids long. The CDR3 protein is CASSQAGSGGNTIYF. The CDR3 DNA reads as TGTGCCAGCAGCCAAGCGGGGTCAGGTGGAAACACCATATATTTT.